This TCR beta chain stems from a study of cytomegalovirus exposure and HLA in healthy donors. As for the study in general: HLA-typed donors were the source of tens of millions of unique TCRs, which an early data release held.

Researchers ran the PCR with 60 Vbeta and 13 Jbeta primers. Generated by immunoSEQ multiplex PCR, the TCRdb table keeps only in-frame clones and is missing some. The table has just over 150,000 clones, around 84% seen once. Turning to this clone: The antigen is undetermined.

Points from the study as a whole: Later analysis identified several of the most significant clusters that appeared linked to common viral pathogens. Reports indicated that the classifier achieved high specificity and sensitivity in diagnosing cytomegalovirus status.

The CDR3 covers 13 residues. Trimming cost V 8 bases and J 5 bases, with 16 bases left between them. Per the germline V gene, CDR1 is SGDLS and CDR2 is YYNGEE. The TCR comes from a woman aged 35 to 49 in good health and CMV-seronegative. The chain links TRBV9 to TRBJ1-1, with D maybe TRBD1 (6 bases). Material: PBMCs. In nucleotides, the CDR3 is TGTGCCAGTGGGACCGGGGGGCGAACTGAAGCTTTCTTT. Protein sequence: CASGTGGRTEAFF.